This T cell receptor beta chain was profiled in a study of T cells in localized non-small cell lung cancer. General study points: In adjacent lung, a median around 50 of the top 100 tumor clones were found. T cell clonality was highest in uninvolved adjacent lung, above tumor.

The data were produced by immunoSEQ multiplex PCR, yet TCRdb's version contains in-frame clones alone and is incomplete. The sample gives around 30,000 clones, roughly 77% of which show up once; roughly a sixth is in the top ten. Comments on this clone: The antigen remains unidentified.

V shed 0 bases and J 4 bases; nucleotides not matched to a gene: 6. This CDR3 region has 16 residues. CDR1 is LNHDA and CDR2 is SQIVND in the germline V gene (reference sequence). The clonotype originates from an older male donor with stage III squamous cell lung carcinoma. The starting material was peripheral blood, obtained before any cancer treatment. The chain joins TRBV19 to TRBJ1-5; 7 bases line up with TRBD1. The chain's CDR3 is CASSIDRGQPNQPQHF. CDR3 sequence (DNA): TGTGCCAGTAGTATAGATCGGGGACAGCCGAATCAGCCCCAGCATTTT.